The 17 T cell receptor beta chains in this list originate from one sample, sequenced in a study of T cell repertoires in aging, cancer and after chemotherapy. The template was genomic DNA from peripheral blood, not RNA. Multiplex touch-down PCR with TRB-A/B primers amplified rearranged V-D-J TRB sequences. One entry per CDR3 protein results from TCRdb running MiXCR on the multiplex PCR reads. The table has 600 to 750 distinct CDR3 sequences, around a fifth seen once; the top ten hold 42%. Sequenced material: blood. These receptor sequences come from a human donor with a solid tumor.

This CDR3 is CAISERGDYGYTF. The CDR3 DNA reads as TGTGCCATCAGTGAGAGGGGGGACTATGGCTACACCTTC. V gene TRBV10-3 combines with J gene TRBJ1-2, with D possibly TRBD1 on 6 matching bases. The CDR3 extends over 13 amino acids. CDR1 ENHRY and CDR2 SYGVKD come from the germline V gene. The V end was cut by 2 bases, the J end by 3 bases, with 7 bases between.

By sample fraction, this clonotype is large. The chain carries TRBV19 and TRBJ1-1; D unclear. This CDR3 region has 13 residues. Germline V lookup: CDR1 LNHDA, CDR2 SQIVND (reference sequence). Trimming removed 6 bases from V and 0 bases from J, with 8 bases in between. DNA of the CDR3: TGTGCCAGTAGAGCTGGTTTGAACACTGAAGCTTTCTTT. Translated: CASRAGLNTEAFF.

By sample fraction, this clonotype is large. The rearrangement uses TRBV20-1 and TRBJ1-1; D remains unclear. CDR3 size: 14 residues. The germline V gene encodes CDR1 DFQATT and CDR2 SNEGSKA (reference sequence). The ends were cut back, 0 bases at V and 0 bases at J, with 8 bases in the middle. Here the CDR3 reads CSARDARLNTEAFF. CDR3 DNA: TGCAGTGCTAGAGATGCCCGTCTGAACACTGAAGCTTTCTTT.

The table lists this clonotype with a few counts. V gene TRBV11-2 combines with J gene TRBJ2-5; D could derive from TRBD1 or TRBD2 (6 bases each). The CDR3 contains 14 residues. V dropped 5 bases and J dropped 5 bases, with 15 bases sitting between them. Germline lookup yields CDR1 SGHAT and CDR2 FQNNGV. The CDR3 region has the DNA TGTGCCAGCAGCCCCCCGGGGGCATGGGAGACCCAGTACTTC. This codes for CASSPPGAWETQYF.

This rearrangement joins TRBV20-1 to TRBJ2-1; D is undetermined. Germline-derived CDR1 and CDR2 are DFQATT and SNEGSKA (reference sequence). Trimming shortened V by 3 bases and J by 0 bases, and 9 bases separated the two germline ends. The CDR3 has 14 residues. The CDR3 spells CSASTPSSYNEQFF. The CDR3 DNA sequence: TGCAGTGCTAGTACGCCAAGCTCCTACAATGAGCAGTTCTTC.

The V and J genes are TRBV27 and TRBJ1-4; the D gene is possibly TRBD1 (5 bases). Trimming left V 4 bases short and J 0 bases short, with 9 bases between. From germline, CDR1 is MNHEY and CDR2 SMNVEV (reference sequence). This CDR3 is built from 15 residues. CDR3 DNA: TGTGCCAGCAGTTATCGACAGCCAACTAATGAAAAACTGTTTTTT. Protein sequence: CASSYRQPTNEKLFF.

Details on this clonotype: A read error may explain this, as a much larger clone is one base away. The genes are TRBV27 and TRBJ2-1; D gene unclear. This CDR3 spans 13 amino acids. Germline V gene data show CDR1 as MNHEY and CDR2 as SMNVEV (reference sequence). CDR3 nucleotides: TGTGCCAGCAGTCCGACTTCAGCTGGTGAGAAGTTCTTC. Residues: CASSPTSAGEKFF.

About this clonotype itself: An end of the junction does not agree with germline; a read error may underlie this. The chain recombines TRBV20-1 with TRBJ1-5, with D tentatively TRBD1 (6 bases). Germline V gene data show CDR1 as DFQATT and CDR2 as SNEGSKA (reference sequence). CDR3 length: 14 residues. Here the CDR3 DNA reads TGCAGTGCGAGAGAGGGGGGGGGCAATCAGCCCCAGCATTTT. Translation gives CSAREGGGNQPQHF.

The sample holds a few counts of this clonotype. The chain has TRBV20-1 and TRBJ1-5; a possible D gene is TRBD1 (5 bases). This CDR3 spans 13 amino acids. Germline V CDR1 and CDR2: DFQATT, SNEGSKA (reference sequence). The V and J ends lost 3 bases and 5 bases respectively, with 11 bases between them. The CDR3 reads CSASAGLYQPQHF. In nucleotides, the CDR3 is TGCAGTGCTAGTGCGGGGCTCTATCAGCCCCAGCATTTT.

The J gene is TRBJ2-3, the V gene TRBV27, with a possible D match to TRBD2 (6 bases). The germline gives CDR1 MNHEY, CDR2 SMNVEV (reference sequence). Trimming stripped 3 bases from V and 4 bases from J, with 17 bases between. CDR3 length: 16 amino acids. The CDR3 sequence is CASSFGGIPPPDTQYF. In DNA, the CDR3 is TGTGCCAGCAGTTTTGGAGGGATCCCCCCCCCAGATACGCAGTATTTT.

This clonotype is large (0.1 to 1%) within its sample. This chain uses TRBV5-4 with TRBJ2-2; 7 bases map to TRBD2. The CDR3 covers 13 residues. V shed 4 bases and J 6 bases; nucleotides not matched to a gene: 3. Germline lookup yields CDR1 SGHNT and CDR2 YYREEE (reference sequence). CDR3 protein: CASSVLAAGELFF. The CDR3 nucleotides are TGTGCCAGCAGCGTTCTAGCGGCCGGGGAGCTGTTTTTT.

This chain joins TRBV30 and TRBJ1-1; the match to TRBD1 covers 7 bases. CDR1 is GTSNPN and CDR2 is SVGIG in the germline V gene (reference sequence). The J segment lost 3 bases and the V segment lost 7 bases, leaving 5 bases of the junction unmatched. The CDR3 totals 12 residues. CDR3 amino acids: CALTQGYTEAFF. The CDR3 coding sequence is TGTGCCTTGACACAGGGGTACACTGAAGCTTTCTTT.

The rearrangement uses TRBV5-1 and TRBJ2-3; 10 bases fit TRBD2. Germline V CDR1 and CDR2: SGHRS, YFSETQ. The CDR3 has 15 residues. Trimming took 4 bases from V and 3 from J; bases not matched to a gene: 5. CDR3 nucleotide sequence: TGCGCCAGCAGCACACAGCGGGGGGGGACAGATACGCAGTATTTT. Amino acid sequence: CASSTQRGGTDTQYF.

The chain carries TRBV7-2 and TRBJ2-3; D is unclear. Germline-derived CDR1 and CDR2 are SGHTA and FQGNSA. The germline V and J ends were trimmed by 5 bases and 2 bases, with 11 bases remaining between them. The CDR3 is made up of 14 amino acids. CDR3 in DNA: TGTGCCAGCAGCGCAGGACCGATCACAGATACGCAGTATTTT. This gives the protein CASSAGPITDTQYF.

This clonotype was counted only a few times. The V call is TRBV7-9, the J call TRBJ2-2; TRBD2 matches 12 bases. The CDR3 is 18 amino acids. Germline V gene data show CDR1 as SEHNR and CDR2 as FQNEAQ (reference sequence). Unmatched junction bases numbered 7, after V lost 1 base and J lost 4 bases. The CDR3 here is CASSLVLAGGTSTGELFF. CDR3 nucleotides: TGTGCCAGCAGCTTAGTACTAGCGGGGGGCACGAGCACCGGGGAGCTGTTTTTT.

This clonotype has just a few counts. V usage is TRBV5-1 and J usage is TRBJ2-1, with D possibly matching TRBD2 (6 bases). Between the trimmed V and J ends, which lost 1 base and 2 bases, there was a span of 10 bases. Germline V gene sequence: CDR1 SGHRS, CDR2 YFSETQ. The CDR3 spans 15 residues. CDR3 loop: CASSLSGETYNEQFF. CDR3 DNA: TGCGCCAGCAGCTTGTCGGGGGAAACCTACAATGAGCAGTTCTTC.

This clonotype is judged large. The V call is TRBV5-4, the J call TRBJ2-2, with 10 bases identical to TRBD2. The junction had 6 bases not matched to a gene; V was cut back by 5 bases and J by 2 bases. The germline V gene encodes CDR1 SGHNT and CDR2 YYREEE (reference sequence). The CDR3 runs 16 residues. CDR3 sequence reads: CASSPLAGGNTGELFF. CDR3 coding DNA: TGTGCCAGCAGTCCGTTAGCGGGGGGAAACACCGGGGAGCTGTTTTTT.